A selection of T cell receptor beta chains follows, all from one sample in a study of blood T cell repertoires in COVID-19. The assay was immunoSEQ multiplex PCR, and TCRdb's table has in-frame clones only and misses some. This sample has tens of thousands of clones, with 70% to 85% found just once. The sequencing input was peripheral blood. The receptor set was obtained from a man older than 75 with active COVID-19. Each CDR3 is given with its conserved first and last residue. The order of the fields is J gene, clone size, D gene, V gene, CDR3 DNA, CDR3 protein. A D gene is named only where the DNA matches it firmly. Expanded clones get a size class; other rows say once, few or many, or leave the size out.

>TRBJ2-5|-|TRBD1|TRBV6-5
TGTGCCAGCAGCCGAACAGGGGCTATCCAAGAGACCCAGTACTTC
CASSRTGAIQETQYF
>TRBJ2-7|once|TRBD2|TRBV3-1/TRBV3-2
TGTGCCAGCAGCCAAGAGTTGAGGGCCGGGGGGGAGCAGTACTTC
CASSQELRAGGEQYF
>TRBJ2-7|-|TRBD1|TRBV2
TGTGCCAGCAGTGAGGTTGCCGGGACAGGGTTGGGGGAGCAGTACTTC
CASSEVAGTGLGEQYF
>TRBJ2-3|-|TRBD2|TRBV7-3
TGTGCCAGCAGCGCCTACAGCGGGGGGACCACAGATACGCAGTATTTT
CASSAYSGGTTDTQYF
>TRBJ2-7|-|TRBD1|TRBV6-5
TGTGCCAGCGGGGGGACAGGCCCCTACGAGCAGTACTTC
CASGGTGPYEQYF
>TRBJ1-2|-|-|TRBV9
TGTGCCAGCAGCGTAGGTGGGGGGAGCGGCTACACCTTC
CASSVGGGSGYTF
>TRBJ2-1|-|TRBD1|TRBV5-4
TGTGCCAGCAGCTCACTTGGACAGGCCTCTGACAATGAGCAGTTCTTC
CASSSLGQASDNEQFF
>TRBJ1-3|once|TRBD1|TRBV7-8
TGTGCCAGCAGCTTTGGGGACAGGGGTAAAAACACCATATATTTT
CASSFGDRGKNTIYF
>TRBJ2-3|-|-|TRBV7-9
TGTGCCAGCAGCGAAGACAGGACGAGCACAGATACGCAGTATTTT
CASSEDRTSTDTQYF
>TRBJ2-7|-|-|TRBV6-5
TGTGCCAGCAGGGCCGACATCGCCTACGAGCAGTACTTC
CASRADIAYEQYF
>TRBJ1-6|-|-|TRBV6-5
TGTGCCAGCATCGGGACAAGCAAAAATTCACCCCTCCACTTT
CASIGTSKNSPLHF
>TRBJ2-2|-|TRBD1|TRBV7-9
TGTGCCAGCAGCTTGGGGACAGGGGTCACCGGGGAGCTGTTTTTT
CASSLGTGVTGELFF
>TRBJ2-6|-|-|TRBV5-4
TGTGCCAGCAACACAGGATCTGGGGCCAACGTCCTGACTTTC
CASNTGSGANVLTF
>TRBJ1-2|-|-|TRBV6-5
TGTGCCAGCAGTTACGCGGGGAACTATGGCTACACCTTC
CASSYAGNYGYTF
>TRBJ2-1|-|TRBD1|TRBV6-1
TGTGCCAGCAGTGAGGGACAGAACTCCTACAATGAGCAGTTCTTC
CASSEGQNSYNEQFF
>TRBJ1-6|-|TRBD1|TRBV5-4
TGTGCCAGCAGCTTGGAGGCAGGGGGAGATTCACCCCTCCACTTT
CASSLEAGGDSPLHF